These 21 T cell receptor beta chains were sequenced from one sample in a study of cytomegalovirus exposure and HLA in healthy donors. Researchers ran the PCR with 60 Vbeta and 13 Jbeta primers. The data were produced by immunoSEQ multiplex PCR, yet TCRdb's version contains in-frame clones alone and is incomplete. The sample carries some 150,000 clones, about 75% recorded once. The source material was PBMCs. The receptors shown here come from a male donor in good health and CMV-seronegative.

V gene TRBV9 combines with J gene TRBJ2-7; 9 positions agree with TRBD2. Germline-derived CDR1 and CDR2 are SGDLS and YYNGEE. The CDR3 runs to 14 residues. Losses at the gene ends were 3 bases for V and 0 bases for J; bases not matched to a gene: 1. The CDR3 loop reads CASSATSGSYEQYF. CDR3 in DNA: TGTGCCAGCAGCGCGACTAGCGGCTCCTACGAGCAGTACTTC.

The chain combines TRBV13 with TRBJ1-1; TRBD1 is a possible D gene (5 bases). The CDR3 has 14 amino acids. Trimming stripped 5 bases from V and 5 bases from J, with 15 bases between. Germline V gene data show CDR1 as PRHDT and CDR2 as FYEKMQ (reference sequence). DNA of the CDR3: TGTGCCAGCAGCGACGCCCAGGGTAATACTGAAGCTTTCTTT. This codes for CASSDAQGNTEAFF.

The genes are TRBV5-1 and TRBJ1-6; D uncertain. The CDR3 length is 14 residues. V dropped 1 base and J dropped 8 bases, with 10 bases sitting between them. Germline-derived CDR1 and CDR2 are SGHRS and YFSETQ. The CDR3 DNA reads as TGCGCCAGCAGCTTGCGGGGAACCGATTCACCCCTCCACTTT. As protein: CASSLRGTDSPLHF.

J is TRBJ2-7 and V is TRBV6-1, with D possibly being TRBD1 (6 bases). Trimming took off 8 bases at V and 4 bases at J, with 21 bases between the two ends. CDR3 length equals 15 residues. CDR1 MNHNS and CDR2 SASEGT come from the germline V gene. The CDR3 nucleotides are TGTGCCAGCTCAGAATTGCGGGTCGGGACATACGAGCAGTACTTC. Its protein product is CASSELRVGTYEQYF.

This clone was detected only a few times. V is TRBV30 and J is TRBJ2-3; TRBD1 matches at 10 bases. V gave up 5 bases and J gave up 0 bases; unmatched junction bases: 2. This CDR3 region has 14 residues. CDR1 and CDR2 from the germline V gene are GTSNPN and SVGIG (reference sequence). The CDR3, as DNA: TGTGCCTGGGACAGGGGGCTGAGCACAGATACGCAGTATTTT. Its protein product is CAWDRGLSTDTQYF.

The chain uses TRBV19 and TRBJ1-2; no clear D gene. CDR3 size: 14 residues. V lost 5 bases to trimming and J lost 0 bases, with 10 bases between them. Germline CDR1 reads LNHDA; CDR2 reads SQIVND (reference sequence). CDR3: CASSPKGANYGYTF. The CDR3 DNA is TGTGCCAGTAGTCCTAAGGGAGCTAACTATGGCTACACCTTC.

The chain employs TRBV19 and TRBJ2-3; 8 bases are a match to TRBD1. Per the germline V gene, CDR1 is LNHDA and CDR2 is SQIVND (reference sequence). V shed 5 bases, J shed 4 bases, and the junction held 17 bases outside the gene matches. The CDR3 runs to 18 residues. CDR3 DNA: TGTGCCAGTAGTGACTCCGCCAGGACAGGGAACGACGCAGATACGCAGTATTTT. Amino acids: CASSDSARTGNDADTQYF.

This rearrangement joins TRBV13 to TRBJ1-5; D remains unclear. The CDR3 loop spans 16 amino acids. Germline CDR1 reads PRHDT; CDR2 reads FYEKMQ (reference sequence). Trimming shortened V by 1 base and J by 2 bases, and 12 bases separated the two germline ends. The CDR3 loop is CASSLVPGRGNQPQHF. DNA for the CDR3: TGTGCCAGCAGCTTAGTCCCGGGAAGAGGCAATCAGCCCCAGCATTTT.

V is TRBV6-4 and J is TRBJ2-6; D is unclear. V dropped 6 bases and J dropped 0 bases, with 9 bases sitting between them. The V gene's germline CDR1 is MRHNA and CDR2 SNTAGT. CDR3 length: 15 residues. For the CDR3, the DNA is TGTGCCAGCAGCCGAGGAGACTCTGGGGCCAACGTCCTGACTTTC. This encodes CASSRGDSGANVLTF.

This chain uses TRBV19 with TRBJ2-7, with 8 bases matching TRBD1. This CDR3 is 13 amino acids long. V gave up 5 bases and J gave up 4 bases; unmatched junction bases: 4. Germline values: CDR1 LNHDA, CDR2 SQIVND (reference sequence). For the CDR3, the DNA is TGTGCCAGTAGTGTGGGACAGGCGTACGAGCAGTACTTC. Translated, it gives CASSVGQAYEQYF.

V and J are TRBV7-9 and TRBJ2-1; 8 bases are a match to TRBD2. The CDR3 runs to 19 residues. Germline assignment: CDR1 SEHNR and CDR2 FQNEAQ (reference sequence). J gave up 7 bases and V 1 base, and 18 bases lay outside the gene matches. The CDR3 reads CASSLVAPWWREEENEQFF. CDR3 DNA: TGTGCCAGCAGCTTAGTCGCCCCCTGGTGGCGGGAGGAGGAGAATGAGCAGTTCTTC.

The CDR3 coding sequence is TGTGCCAGCAGCTTATGGGGCGGCACAGATACGCAGTATTTT. Protein sequence: CASSLWGGTDTQYF. The chain links TRBV7-9 to TRBJ2-3, with D possibly TRBD1 on 5 matching bases. The CDR3 sequence is 14 residues long. Germline CDR1 SEHNR, CDR2 FQNEAQ (reference sequence). The ends were cut back, 2 bases at V and 1 base at J, with 7 bases in the middle.

This clone was detected only a few times. The chain employs TRBV7-2 and TRBJ1-1; TRBD1 matches 8 bases. The CDR3 length is 14 residues. CDR1 is SGHTA and CDR2 is FQGNSA in the germline V gene. The ends lost 4 bases at V and 4 bases at J; junction bases unmatched: 5. DNA for the CDR3: TGTGCCAGCAGCTCGTCTACAGGGGGCACTGAAGCTTTCTTT. Protein product: CASSSSTGGTEAFF.

The chain is built from TRBV5-6 and TRBJ1-2; TRBD1 agrees at 7 bases. The germline CDR1 and CDR2 sequences are SGHDT and YYEEEE. With 4 bases clipped from V and 4 bases from J, the junction kept 7 bases outside the gene matches. This CDR3 spans 14 amino acids. The CDR3 is CASSGGGGPYGYTF. CDR3 nucleotides: TGTGCCAGCAGCGGAGGAGGGGGCCCCTATGGCTACACCTTC. The whole variable domain, filled in from reference TRBV5-6 and TRBJ1-2, reads DAGVTQSPTHLIKTRGQQVTLRCSPKSGHDTVSWYQQALGQGPQFIFQYYEEEERQRGNFPDRFSGHQFPNYSSELNVNALLLGDSALYLCASSGGGGPYGYTFGSGTRLTVV.

To note about this clone: Different DNA sequences within this sample yield the same CDR3. The V gene is TRBV29-1, the J gene TRBJ2-3; TRBD2 agrees at 7 bases. Trimming at V came to 4 bases and at J to 5 bases, leaving 6 bases not matched to a gene. This CDR3 is 13 amino acids long. Germline lookup yields CDR1 SQVTM and CDR2 ANQGSEA. The CDR3 reads CSVGGGLGDTQYF. DNA of the CDR3: TGCAGCGTTGGGGGGGGATTGGGAGATACGCAGTATTTT.

The rearrangement links TRBV9 to TRBJ2-7, with D uncertain. Looked up from germline, CDR1 is SGDLS and CDR2 is YYNGEE. This CDR3 has 14 residues. The V and J ends lost 4 bases and 3 bases respectively, with 14 bases between them. The CDR3 coding sequence is TGTGCCAGCAGCCCGAGTATTATAAACTACGAGCAGTACTTC. Translating it yields CASSPSIINYEQYF.

This chain links TRBV27 with TRBJ2-7; TRBD1 matches at 8 bases. The CDR3 has 15 amino acids. The germline gives CDR1 MNHEY, CDR2 SMNVEV (reference sequence). The J segment lost 5 bases and the V segment lost 1 base, leaving 7 bases of the junction unmatched. Here the CDR3 reads CASSLLGTGGHEQYF. The CDR3 coding sequence is TGTGCCAGCAGTTTATTGGGGACAGGCGGCCACGAGCAGTACTTC.

The DNA for the CDR3 is TGTGCCAGCAGCGTAGGGTCCCCGACCTTCGGGAACCTTCACGAGCAGTACTTC. This translates into CASSVGSPTFGNLHEQYF. The V gene is TRBV9, the J gene TRBJ2-7, with D perhaps TRBD2 (5 bases). V was pared by 0 bases and J by 5 bases, with 24 bases between. The CDR3 has 18 residues. Germline CDR1 is SGDLS and CDR2 is YYNGEE.

J is TRBJ1-5 and V is TRBV10-3, with a tentative D call TRBD1 (5 bases). Germline-derived CDR1 and CDR2 are ENHRY and SYGVKD. The CDR3 contains 16 residues. Between the trimmed V and J ends, which lost 0 bases and 0 bases, there was a span of 9 bases. CDR3 amino acids: CAISESNRNSNQPQHF. The CDR3 DNA is TGTGCCATCAGTGAGTCGAACAGGAATAGCAATCAGCCCCAGCATTTT.

V usage is TRBV7-9 and J usage is TRBJ2-3; 9 bases fit TRBD2. The V gene end was trimmed by 2 bases and the J gene end by 7 bases; junction bases not matched to a gene: 13. This CDR3 region has 17 residues. The V gene's germline CDR1 is SEHNR and CDR2 FQNEAQ (reference sequence). The CDR3 is CASSLIGLAGTRNTQYF. The CDR3 DNA sequence: TGTGCCAGCAGCTTAATTGGGCTAGCGGGAACGAGAAATACGCAGTATTTT.

CDR3 DNA sequence: TGCGCCAGCAGCTTGTGGCTAGCGGGGGGTTCCACCTACGAGCAGTACTTC. Protein sequence: CASSLWLAGGSTYEQYF. The V gene is TRBV5-1, the J gene TRBJ2-5; 11 positions agree with TRBD2. The DNA end lines up better with TRBJ2-7; the J call may be wrong. Germline V gene lookup returns CDR1 SGHRS and CDR2 YFSETQ. The CDR3 spans 17 residues.